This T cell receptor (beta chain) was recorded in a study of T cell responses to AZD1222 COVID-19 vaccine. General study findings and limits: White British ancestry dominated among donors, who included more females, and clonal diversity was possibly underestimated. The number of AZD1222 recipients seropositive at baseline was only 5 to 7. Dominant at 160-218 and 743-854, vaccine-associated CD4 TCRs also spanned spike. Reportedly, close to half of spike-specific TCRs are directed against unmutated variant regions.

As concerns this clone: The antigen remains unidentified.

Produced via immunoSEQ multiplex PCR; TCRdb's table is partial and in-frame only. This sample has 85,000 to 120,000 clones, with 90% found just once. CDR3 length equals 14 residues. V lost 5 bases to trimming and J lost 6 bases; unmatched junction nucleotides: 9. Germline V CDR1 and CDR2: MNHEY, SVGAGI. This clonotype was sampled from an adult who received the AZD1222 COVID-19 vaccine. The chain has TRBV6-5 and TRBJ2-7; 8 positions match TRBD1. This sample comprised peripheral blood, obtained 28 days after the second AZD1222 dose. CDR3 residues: CASSTGQEVGEQYF. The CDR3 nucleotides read TGTGCCAGCAGTACGGGACAGGAGGTAGGCGAGCAGTACTTC.